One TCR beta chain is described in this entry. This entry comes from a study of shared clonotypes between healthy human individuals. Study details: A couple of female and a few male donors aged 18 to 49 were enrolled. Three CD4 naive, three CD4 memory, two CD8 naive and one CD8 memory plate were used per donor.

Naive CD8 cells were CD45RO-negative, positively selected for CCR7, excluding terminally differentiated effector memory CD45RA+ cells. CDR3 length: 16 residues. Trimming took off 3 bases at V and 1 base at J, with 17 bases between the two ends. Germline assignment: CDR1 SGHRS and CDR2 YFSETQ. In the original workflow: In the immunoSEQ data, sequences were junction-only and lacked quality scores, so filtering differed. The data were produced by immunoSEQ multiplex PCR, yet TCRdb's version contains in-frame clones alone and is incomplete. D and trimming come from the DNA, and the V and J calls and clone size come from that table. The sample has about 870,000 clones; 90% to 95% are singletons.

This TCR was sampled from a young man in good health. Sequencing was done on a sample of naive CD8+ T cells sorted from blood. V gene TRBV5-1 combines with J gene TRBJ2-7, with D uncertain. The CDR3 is CASSWVGQVSSYEQYF. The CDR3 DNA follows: TGCGCCAGCAGCTGGGTCGGGCAGGTCTCGTCCTACGAGCAGTACTTC.